Presented here are 32 T cell receptor beta chains from one specimen sequenced in a study of T cell changes during pregnancy in multiple sclerosis. Method: immunoSEQ multiplex PCR; TCRdb's copy keeps in-frame clones and lacks some. The sample holds about 50,000 clones; 90% are singletons and the top ten take under 6.5%. The sample consisted of peripheral blood, taken after pregnancy. These receptors were obtained from a female donor in good health, enrolled as a control in a pregnancy study.

The genes are TRBV19 and TRBJ1-5, with D perhaps TRBD1 (6 bases). Germline V gene data show CDR1 as LNHDA and CDR2 as SQIVND (reference sequence). V gave up 2 bases and J gave up 7 bases, with 18 bases separating them. The CDR3 has 16 amino acids. The CDR3 protein is CASSIPDSFGVQPQHF. As DNA, the CDR3 is TGTGCCAGTAGTATACCGGACAGTTTCGGGGTCCAGCCCCAGCATTTT.

This chain uses TRBV27 with TRBJ2-1, with TRBD1 matching 7 bases. The CDR3 loop spans 14 amino acids. V dropped 3 bases and J dropped 5; count of bases not matched to a gene: 4. CDR1 and CDR2 from the germline V gene are MNHEY and SMNVEV (reference sequence). The DNA of the CDR3 is TGTGCCAGCAGTTTTAGCAGGGGGAACAATGAGCAGTTCTTC. It translates to CASSFSRGNNEQFF.

This chain joins TRBV28 and TRBJ2-1, with 11 bases lining up with TRBD2. Germline-derived CDR1 and CDR2 are MDHEN and SYDVKM. Trimming took 5 bases from V and 4 from J; bases not matched to a gene: 7. This CDR3 is 16 amino acids long. In DNA form, the CDR3 reads TGTGCCAGCAGTAGGAGTAGCGGGAGGGAATACAATGAGCAGTTCTTC. Translated: CASSRSSGREYNEQFF.

The chain recombines TRBV5-1 with TRBJ2-1; D gene unclear. The CDR3 length is 17 residues. V dropped 4 bases and J dropped 0 bases, with 17 bases sitting between them. Germline V gene sequence: CDR1 SGHRS, CDR2 YFSETQ. In DNA, the CDR3 is TGCGCCAGCAGCCCAACGGCAGGCGTGAGCTCCTACAATGAGCAGTTCTTC. Amino acids: CASSPTAGVSSYNEQFF.

This sequence joins TRBV7-9 and TRBJ2-1, with 11 bases aligning to TRBD2. V was pared by 2 bases and J by 13 bases, with 4 bases of the junction left unmatched. The CDR3 runs to 13 residues. In germline, CDR1 is SEHNR, CDR2 FQNEAQ (reference sequence). The CDR3 spells CASSLYGTSGQFF. The CDR3 DNA reads as TGTGCCAGCAGCTTATACGGGACTAGCGGCCAGTTCTTC.

The rearrangement joins TRBV9 to TRBJ1-2; TRBD1 matches 8 bases. The CDR3 contains 19 residues. The germline V gene has CDR1 SGDLS and CDR2 YYNGEE. The ends lost 0 bases at V and 2 bases at J; junction bases unmatched: 15. The CDR3 region has the DNA TGTGCCAGCAGCGTAGCGGATTGGCAGGGGGCGAATCACAACTATGGCTACACCTTC. Translation: CASSVADWQGANHNYGYTF.

The V and J genes are TRBV6-5 and TRBJ2-7, with D perhaps TRBD1 (6 bases). Germline V gene lookup returns CDR1 MNHEY and CDR2 SVGAGI. The CDR3 spans 14 residues. The V end lost 6 bases, the J end lost 2 bases, and 14 bases lay between the germline ends. The CDR3: CASSEYGQTYEQYF. CDR3 nucleotides: TGTGCCAGCAGCGAGTACGGACAGACCTACGAGCAGTACTTC.

This chain uses TRBV29-1 with TRBJ1-2; no firm D call. Germline values: CDR1 SQVTM, CDR2 ANQGSEA. Deletions cut 4 bases from V and 8 bases from J, with 11 bases between. The CDR3 consists of 11 residues. CDR3 in DNA: TGCAGCGTTGCGGAGGCGTCGGGCTACACCTTC. This translates into CSVAEASGYTF.

The gene calls are TRBV27 and TRBJ1-1; no definite D call. The CDR3 length is 14 residues. Germline V gene lookup returns CDR1 MNHEY and CDR2 SMNVEV (reference sequence). The V gene lost 5 bases and the J gene lost 4 bases, with 14 bases spanning the gap. The CDR3 DNA reads as TGTGCCAGCAGTCAAAGGGTGGGAGGCACTGAAGCTTTCTTT. This encodes CASSQRVGGTEAFF.

The CDR3 is CASSFMFEREAWATQYF. In DNA, the CDR3 is TGTGCCAGCAGCTTCATGTTCGAGCGGGAGGCTTGGGCGACCCAGTACTTC. The genes are TRBV11-3 and TRBJ2-5; 9 bases are shared with TRBD2. V trimming: 3 bases; J trimming: 7 bases; junction bases outside the gene matches: 15. Germline CDR1 and CDR2: SGHNT and YENEEA. The CDR3 runs 17 residues. The full variable domain, in which reference TRBV11-3 and TRBJ2-5 provide the parts outside the CDR3, is EAGVVQSPRYKIIEKKQPVAFWCNPISGHNTLYWYLQNLGQGPELLIRYENEEAVDDSQLPKDRFSAERLKGVDSTLKIQPAELGDSAVYLCASSFMFEREAWATQYFGPGTRLLVL.

The gene calls are TRBV11-2 and TRBJ2-1, with 7 nucleotides matching TRBD1. Germline V gene sequence: CDR1 SGHAT, CDR2 FQNNGV. V gave up 1 base and J gave up 9 bases; unmatched junction bases: 15. The CDR3 is 17 amino acids. The CDR3 spells CASSLGPDRVSFSEQFF. CDR3 nucleotide sequence: TGTGCCAGCAGCTTAGGGCCCGACAGGGTAAGTTTCAGTGAGCAGTTCTTC.

This clone was recorded once. This sequence joins TRBV7-9 and TRBJ1-5, with a tentative D call TRBD1 (5 bases). CDR1 and CDR2 from the germline V gene are SEHNR and FQNEAQ (reference sequence). The CDR3 runs 17 residues. V shed 6 bases and J shed 1 base, with 19 bases lying between them. The DNA of the CDR3 is TGTGCCAGCAGTTCGGGGGGGGGAGGGAAAAGCAATCAGCCCCAGCATTTT. Amino acid sequence: CASSSGGGGKSNQPQHF.

This chain uses TRBV5-1 with TRBJ2-5; a possible D gene is TRBD1 (6 bases). The V end lost 7 bases, the J end lost 5 bases, and 18 bases lay between the germline ends. The CDR3 loop spans 14 amino acids. Germline V gene lookup returns CDR1 SGHRS and CDR2 YFSETQ. CDR3 residues: CASRGQLVGETQYF. The CDR3 DNA is TGCGCCAGCCGAGGACAGCTGGTCGGGGAGACCCAGTACTTC. Supplemented by reference TRBV5-1 and TRBJ2-5, the full variable domain reads KAGVTQTPRYLIKTRGQQVTLSCSPISGHRSVSWYQQTPGQGLQFLFEYFSETQRNKGNFPGRFSGRQFSNSRSEMNVSTLELGDSALYLCASRGQLVGETQYFGPGTRLLVL.

This chain links TRBV6-5 with TRBJ2-3, with unresolved D. Germline V gene data show CDR1 as MNHEY and CDR2 as SVGAGI. The V gene lost 7 bases and the J gene lost 2 bases, with 16 bases spanning the gap. The CDR3 runs to 15 residues. The DNA for the CDR3 is TGTGCCAGCACCAACAGCAGGATCTCCACAGATACGCAGTATTTT. Protein sequence: CASTNSRISTDTQYF.

The rearrangement links TRBV9 to TRBJ1-6; 8 bases are shared with TRBD1. V shed 3 bases, J shed 7 bases, and the junction held 6 bases outside the gene matches. Germline assignment: CDR1 SGDLS and CDR2 YYNGEE. This CDR3 region has 15 residues. In DNA, the CDR3 is TGTGCCAGCAGCGCCGGGACAGGTCAAAATTCACCCCTCCACTTT. Translation gives CASSAGTGQNSPLHF.

V and J are TRBV6-6 and TRBJ2-7, with 8 bases that match TRBD1. Germline values: CDR1 MNHNY, CDR2 SVGAGI (reference sequence). V trimming: 4 bases; J trimming: 7 bases; junction bases outside the gene matches: 9. This CDR3 has 14 residues. The DNA of the CDR3 is TGTGCCAGCAGTTGGGACAGGATCAATACGGAGCAGTACTTC. Translating it yields CASSWDRINTEQYF.

The chain recombines TRBV28 with TRBJ1-4; TRBD1 agrees at 7 bases. CDR3 length: 16 residues. Per the germline V gene, CDR1 is MDHEN and CDR2 is SYDVKM. V shed 6 bases, J shed 6 bases, and the junction held 13 bases outside the gene matches. DNA for the CDR3: TGTGCCAGCAGGGACGTAACAGGGGCAATTCATGAAAAACTGTTTTTT. This gives the protein CASRDVTGAIHEKLFF.

This clone has just one count. The DNA for the CDR3 is TGTGCCAGCAGTTTATCGGGAGGGGGCAATGAGCAGTTCTTC. Translating gives CASSLSGGGNEQFF. The chain carries TRBV27 and TRBJ2-1, with D perhaps matching TRBD2 (7 bases). Deletions cut 0 bases from V and 6 bases from J, with 9 bases between. The length of the CDR3 is 14 residues. The germline gives CDR1 MNHEY, CDR2 SMNVEV (reference sequence).

This clone appeared a single time. The rearrangement uses TRBV5-4 and TRBJ2-3; 7 bases match TRBD2. Trimming took 1 base from V and 6 from J; bases not matched to a gene: 5. CDR1 is SGHNT, CDR2 YYREEE, per germline (reference sequence). The CDR3 consists of 14 residues. The CDR3 DNA reads as TGTGCCAGCAGCTTGCAGCGGGAAGGTGATACGCAGTATTTT. Encoded protein: CASSLQREGDTQYF.

The chain employs TRBV10-3 and TRBJ2-3; TRBD2 matches at 10 bases. Germline assignment: CDR1 ENHRY and CDR2 SYGVKD. The CDR3 length is 15 residues. The V and J ends lost 3 bases and 2 bases, in that order; junction bases with no gene match: 2. The CDR3 nucleotides are TGTGCCATCAGTGAAACTAGCGGGACCACAGATACGCAGTATTTT. Translating gives CAISETSGTTDTQYF.

This chain links TRBV5-1 with TRBJ2-1, with a possible D match to TRBD1 (5 bases). This CDR3 spans 20 amino acids. Between the trimmed V and J ends, which lost 0 bases and 0 bases, there was a span of 22 bases. In germline, CDR1 is SGHRS, CDR2 YFSETQ. The CDR3 protein is CASSLATDSWGARSYNEQFF. The CDR3 nucleotides are TGCGCCAGCAGCTTGGCTACAGACAGCTGGGGTGCCCGCTCCTACAATGAGCAGTTCTTC.

V is TRBV15 and J is TRBJ2-5; 10 bases align to TRBD2. V shed 1 base, J shed 4 bases, and the junction held 6 bases outside the gene matches. This CDR3 spans 16 amino acids. Germline lookup yields CDR1 LNHNV and CDR2 YYDKDF (reference sequence). CDR3 DNA sequence: TGTGCCACCAGCAGAGCACCTAGCGGGAGAGGAGAGACCCAGTACTTC. Encoded protein: CATSRAPSGRGETQYF.

V usage is TRBV29-1 and J usage is TRBJ2-2; 7 nucleotides agree with TRBD2. This CDR3 contains 14 residues. Trimming removed 4 bases from V and 8 bases from J; junction bases left unmatched: 10. Germline V gene lookup returns CDR1 SQVTM and CDR2 ANQGSEA. The CDR3 DNA reads as TGCAGCGTTGGGGGGGGACCCAACGCAGGGGAGCTGTTTTTT. This translates into CSVGGGPNAGELFF.

The DNA for the CDR3 is TGTGCCAGCAGCTTAGACCGAGGATCTAATGAAAAACTGTTTTTT. As protein: CASSLDRGSNEKLFF. This chain uses TRBV11-2 with TRBJ1-4; D is uncertain. This CDR3 comprises 15 residues. Trimming left V 0 bases short and J 3 bases short, with 8 bases between. Germline assignment: CDR1 SGHAT and CDR2 FQNNGV.

This clone was recorded only once. The CDR3 here is CASSPFQLDTQYF. The CDR3 nucleotides read TGTGCCAGCTCACCATTTCAGTTAGATACGCAGTATTTT. The V call is TRBV18, the J call TRBJ2-3; D uncertain. The CDR3 length is 13 residues. Trimming removed 2 bases at V and 5 bases at J, with 8 bases between. CDR1 and CDR2 from the germline V gene are KGHSH and LQKENI.

This clone came up once. The J gene is TRBJ1-2, the V gene TRBV19, with 10 bases matching TRBD1. Germline lookup yields CDR1 LNHDA and CDR2 SQIVND (reference sequence). With 3 bases clipped from V and 6 bases from J, the junction kept 13 bases outside the gene matches. CDR3 length equals 17 residues. CDR3 region: CASSIRFLGQGSNGYTF. CDR3 bases: TGTGCCAGTAGTATTCGTTTTTTGGGACAGGGGTCCAATGGCTACACCTTC.

This clone appeared a single time. The rearrangement joins TRBV11-1 to TRBJ2-1; a possible D gene is TRBD1 (6 bases). Germline V gene lookup returns CDR1 SGHAT and CDR2 FQDESV (reference sequence). There are 16 residues in the CDR3. V was cut by 4 bases and J by 5 bases, with 18 bases left in between. The CDR3 region has the DNA TGTGCCAGCAGCTCAAAAACAGGGTTCCTCAACAATGAGCAGTTCTTC. It translates to CASSSKTGFLNNEQFF.

This CDR3 is CASSTESYYYGYTF. Here the CDR3 DNA reads TGTGCCAGTAGTACCGAGAGTTATTACTATGGCTACACCTTC. This rearrangement joins TRBV19 to TRBJ1-2; D is undetermined. Germline CDR1 and CDR2: LNHDA and SQIVND (reference sequence). This CDR3 has 14 amino acids. V lost 4 bases, J lost 3 bases, and 12 bases lay in between.

The chain recombines TRBV7-8 with TRBJ2-1; a weak D match, TRBD1 (5 bases). This CDR3 is 16 amino acids long. The germline CDR1 and CDR2 sequences are SGHVS and FQNEAQ. Trimming removed 5 bases from V and 4 bases from J, with 18 bases in between. The CDR3 DNA sequence: TGTGCCAGCAGCGACCTCACAGGTAACCGTTACAATGAGCAGTTCTTC. Its protein is CASSDLTGNRYNEQFF.

The rearrangement joins TRBV15 to TRBJ2-7, with TRBD1 as a possible D gene (5 bases). Germline V CDR1 and CDR2: LNHNV, YYDKDF (reference sequence). The length of the CDR3 is 15 residues. The V gene lost 0 bases and the J gene lost 2 bases, with 11 bases spanning the gap. The CDR3 here is CATSRDWGATYEQYF. CDR3 in DNA: TGTGCCACCAGCAGAGATTGGGGCGCAACCTACGAGCAGTACTTC.

The CDR3 DNA sequence: TGTGCCAGCAGCTTAGTTTTTGGGGACAGGGATGCAACTAATGAAAAACTGTTTTTT. This sequence encodes CASSLVFGDRDATNEKLFF. The gene calls are TRBV7-9 and TRBJ1-4; 9 bases agree with TRBD1. This CDR3 is built from 19 residues. The V and J ends lost 1 base and 0 bases, in that order; junction bases with no gene match: 9. Germline V gene lookup returns CDR1 SEHNR and CDR2 FQNEAQ (reference sequence).

The chain recombines TRBV6-1 with TRBJ1-5; 10 bases are shared with TRBD1. CDR1 and CDR2 (germline): MNHNS, SASEGT. V dropped 4 bases and J dropped 0; count of bases not matched to a gene: 0. The CDR3 contains 15 residues. The chain's CDR3 is CASSGTGGSNQPQHF. CDR3 DNA: TGTGCCAGCAGTGGGACAGGGGGTAGCAATCAGCCCCAGCATTTT.